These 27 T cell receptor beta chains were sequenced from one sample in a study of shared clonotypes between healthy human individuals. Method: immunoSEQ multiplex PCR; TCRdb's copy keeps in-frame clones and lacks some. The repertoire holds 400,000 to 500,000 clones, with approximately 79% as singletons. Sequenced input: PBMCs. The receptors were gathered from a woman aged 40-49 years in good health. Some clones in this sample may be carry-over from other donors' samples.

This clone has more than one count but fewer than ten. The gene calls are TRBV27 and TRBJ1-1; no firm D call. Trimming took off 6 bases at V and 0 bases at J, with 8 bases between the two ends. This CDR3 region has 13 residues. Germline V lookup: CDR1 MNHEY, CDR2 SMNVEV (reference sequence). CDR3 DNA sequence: TGTGCCAGCAGGCACAAGATGAACACTGAAGCTTTCTTT. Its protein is CASRHKMNTEAFF.

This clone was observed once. CDR3 nucleotides: TGTGCCAGCAGGGGGACCGTCAATAACTATGGCTACACCTTC. Protein sequence: CASRGTVNNYGYTF. This chain joins TRBV2 and TRBJ1-2; the D gene is possibly TRBD1 (5 bases). The germline CDR1 and CDR2 sequences are SNHLY and FYNNEI. V gave up 6 bases and J gave up 1 base, with 12 bases separating them. This CDR3 is built from 14 residues. The full variable domain, completed using reference TRBV2 and TRBJ1-2, is EPEVTQTPSHQVTQMGQEVILRCVPISNHLYFYWYRQILGQKVEFLVSFYNNEISEKSEIFDDQFSVERPDGSNFTLKIRSTKLEDSAMYFCASRGTVNNYGYTFGSGTRLTVV.

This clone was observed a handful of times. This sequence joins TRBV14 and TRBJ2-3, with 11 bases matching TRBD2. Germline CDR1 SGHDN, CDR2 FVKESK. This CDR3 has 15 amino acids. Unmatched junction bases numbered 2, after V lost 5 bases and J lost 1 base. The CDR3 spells CASSEGLAGTDTQYF. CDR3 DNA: TGTGCCAGCAGCGAGGGACTAGCGGGCACAGATACGCAGTATTTT. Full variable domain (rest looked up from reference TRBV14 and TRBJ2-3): EAGVTQFPSHSVIEKGQTVTLRCDPISGHDNLYWYRRVMGKEIKFLLHFVKESKQDESGMPNNRFLAERTGGTYSTLKVQPAELEDSGVYFCASSEGLAGTDTQYFGPGTRLTVL.

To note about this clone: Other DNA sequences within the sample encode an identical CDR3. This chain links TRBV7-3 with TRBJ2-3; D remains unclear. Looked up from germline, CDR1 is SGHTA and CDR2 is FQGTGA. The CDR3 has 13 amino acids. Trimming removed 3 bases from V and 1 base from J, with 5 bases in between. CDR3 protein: CASSLGGTDTQYF. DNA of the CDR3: TGTGCCAGCAGCTTGGGTGGCACAGATACGCAGTATTTT.

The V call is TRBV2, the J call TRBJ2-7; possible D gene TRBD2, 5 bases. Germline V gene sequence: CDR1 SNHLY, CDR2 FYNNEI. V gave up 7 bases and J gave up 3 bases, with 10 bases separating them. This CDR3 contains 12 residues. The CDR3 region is CASTGSLYEQYF. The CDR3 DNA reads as TGTGCCAGCACGGGGAGCCTCTACGAGCAGTACTTC.

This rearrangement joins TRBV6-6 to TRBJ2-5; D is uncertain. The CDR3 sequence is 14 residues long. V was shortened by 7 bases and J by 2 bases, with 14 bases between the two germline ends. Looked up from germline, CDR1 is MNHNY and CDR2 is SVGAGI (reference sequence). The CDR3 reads CASIRVGTQETQYF. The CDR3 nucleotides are TGTGCCAGCATCCGAGTCGGAACACAAGAGACCCAGTACTTC.

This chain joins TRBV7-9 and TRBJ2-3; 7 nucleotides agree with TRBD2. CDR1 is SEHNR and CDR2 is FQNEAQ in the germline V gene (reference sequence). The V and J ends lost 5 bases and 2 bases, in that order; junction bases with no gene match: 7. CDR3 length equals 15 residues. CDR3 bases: TGTGCCAGCAGCCCCTCGGGGGGACCCACAGATACGCAGTATTTT. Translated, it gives CASSPSGGPTDTQYF.

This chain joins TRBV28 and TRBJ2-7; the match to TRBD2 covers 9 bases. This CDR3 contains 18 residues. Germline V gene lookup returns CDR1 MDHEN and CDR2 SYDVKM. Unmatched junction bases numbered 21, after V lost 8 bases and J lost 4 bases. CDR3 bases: TGTGCCAGCTCAAGGACTAGCGAGAGAGGAGGCCCACTTTACGAGCAGTACTTC. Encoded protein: CASSRTSERGGPLYEQYF.

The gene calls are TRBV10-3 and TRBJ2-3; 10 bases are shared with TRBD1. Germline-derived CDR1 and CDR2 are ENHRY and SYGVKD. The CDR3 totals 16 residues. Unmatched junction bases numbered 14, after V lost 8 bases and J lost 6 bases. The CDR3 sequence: CAIASSDRGFPDTQYF. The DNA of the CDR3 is TGTGCCATCGCATCGTCGGACAGGGGGTTTCCCGATACGCAGTATTTT.

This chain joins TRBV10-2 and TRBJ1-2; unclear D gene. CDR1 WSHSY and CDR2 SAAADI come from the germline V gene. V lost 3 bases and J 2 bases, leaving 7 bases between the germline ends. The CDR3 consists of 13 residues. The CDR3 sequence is CASSEPANYGYTF. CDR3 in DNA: TGCGCCAGCAGTGAACCTGCGAACTATGGCTACACCTTC.

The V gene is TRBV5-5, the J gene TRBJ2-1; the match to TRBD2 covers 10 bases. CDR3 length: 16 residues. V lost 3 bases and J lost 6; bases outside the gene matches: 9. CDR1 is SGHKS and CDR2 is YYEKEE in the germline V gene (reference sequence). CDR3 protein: CASSSKTLAGINEQFF. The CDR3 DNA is TGTGCCAGCAGCTCGAAAACACTAGCGGGAATCAATGAGCAGTTCTTC.

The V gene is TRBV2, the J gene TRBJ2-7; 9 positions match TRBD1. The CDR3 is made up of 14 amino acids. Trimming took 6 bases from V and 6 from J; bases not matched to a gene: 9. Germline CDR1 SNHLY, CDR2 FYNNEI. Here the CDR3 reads CASRDHRGLGEQYF. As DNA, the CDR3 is TGTGCCAGCAGGGACCACAGGGGGCTTGGCGAGCAGTACTTC.

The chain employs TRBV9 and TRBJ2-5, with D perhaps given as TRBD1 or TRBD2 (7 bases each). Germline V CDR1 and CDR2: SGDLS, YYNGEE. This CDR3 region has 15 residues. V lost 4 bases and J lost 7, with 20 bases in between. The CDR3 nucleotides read TGTGCCAGCAGCTCCCAGGGGGGGCAGGAGGTGACCCAGTACTTC. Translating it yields CASSSQGGQEVTQYF.

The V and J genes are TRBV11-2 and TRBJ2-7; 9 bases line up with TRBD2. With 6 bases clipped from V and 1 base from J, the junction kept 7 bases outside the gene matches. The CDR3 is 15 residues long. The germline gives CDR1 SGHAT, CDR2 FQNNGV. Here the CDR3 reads CASRLSGRGSYEQYF. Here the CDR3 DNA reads TGTGCCAGCAGGCTTAGCGGGAGAGGGTCCTACGAGCAGTACTTC.

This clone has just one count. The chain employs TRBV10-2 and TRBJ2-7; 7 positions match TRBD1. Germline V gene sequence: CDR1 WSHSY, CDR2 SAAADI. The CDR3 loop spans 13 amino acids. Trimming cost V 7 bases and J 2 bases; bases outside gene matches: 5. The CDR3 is CASKRQGPYEQYF. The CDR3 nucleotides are TGCGCCAGCAAGAGACAGGGCCCCTACGAGCAGTACTTC.

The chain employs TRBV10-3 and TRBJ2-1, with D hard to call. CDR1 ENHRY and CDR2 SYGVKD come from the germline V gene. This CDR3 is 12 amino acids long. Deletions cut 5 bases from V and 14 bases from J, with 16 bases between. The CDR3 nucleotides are TGTGCCATCAGTCTTGACCAGATCGAGAAGTTCTTC. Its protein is CAISLDQIEKFF.

CDR3 DNA sequence: TGTGCCAGCAGCTTTAATGGGGGACAGGGTGGGGCTTTCTTT. Translation gives CASSFNGGQGGAFF. This chain uses TRBV7-3 with TRBJ1-1, with TRBD1 matching over 9 bases. The CDR3 covers 14 residues. The trim removed 3 bases at V and 11 bases at J, leaving 10 bases unmatched. CDR1 and CDR2 (germline): SGHTA, FQGTGA.

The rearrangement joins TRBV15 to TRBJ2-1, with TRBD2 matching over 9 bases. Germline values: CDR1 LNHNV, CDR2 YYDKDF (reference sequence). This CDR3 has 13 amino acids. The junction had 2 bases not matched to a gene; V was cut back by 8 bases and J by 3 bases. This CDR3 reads CATRTSVYNEQFF. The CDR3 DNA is TGTGCCACCCGGACTAGCGTCTACAATGAGCAGTTCTTC.

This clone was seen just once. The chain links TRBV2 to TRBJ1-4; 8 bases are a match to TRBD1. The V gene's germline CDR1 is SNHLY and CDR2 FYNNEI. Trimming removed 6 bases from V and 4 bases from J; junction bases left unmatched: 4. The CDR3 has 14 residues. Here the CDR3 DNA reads TGTGCCAGCAGCGCAGACAGGGGTAATGAAAAACTGTTTTTT. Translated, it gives CASSADRGNEKLFF.

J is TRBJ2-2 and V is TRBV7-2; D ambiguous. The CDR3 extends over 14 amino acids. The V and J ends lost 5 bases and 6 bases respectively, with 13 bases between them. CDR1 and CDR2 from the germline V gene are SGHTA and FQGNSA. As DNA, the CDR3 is TGTGCCAGCAGCCCTAACAGTGCCCCCGGGGAGCTGTTTTTT. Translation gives CASSPNSAPGELFF.

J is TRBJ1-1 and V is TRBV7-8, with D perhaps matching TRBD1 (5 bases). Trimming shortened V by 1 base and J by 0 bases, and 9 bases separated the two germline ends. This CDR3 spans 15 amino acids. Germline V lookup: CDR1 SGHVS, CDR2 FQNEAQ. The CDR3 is CASSLGTYMNTEAFF. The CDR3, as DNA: TGTGCCAGCAGCTTAGGGACATACATGAACACTGAAGCTTTCTTT.

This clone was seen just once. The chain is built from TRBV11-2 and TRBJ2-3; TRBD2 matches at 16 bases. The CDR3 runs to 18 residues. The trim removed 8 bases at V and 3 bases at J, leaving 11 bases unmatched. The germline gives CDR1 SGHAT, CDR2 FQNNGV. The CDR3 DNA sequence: TGTGCCAGCCAAAGAGGGACTAGCGGGAGGGCCGGGACAGATACGCAGTATTTT. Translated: CASQRGTSGRAGTDTQYF. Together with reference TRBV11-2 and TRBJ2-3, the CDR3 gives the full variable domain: EAGVAQSPRYKIIEKRQSVAFWCNPISGHATLYWYQQILGQGPKLLIQFQNNGVVDDSQLPKDRFSAERLKGVDSTLKIQPAKLEDSAVYLCASQRGTSGRAGTDTQYFGPGTRLTVL.

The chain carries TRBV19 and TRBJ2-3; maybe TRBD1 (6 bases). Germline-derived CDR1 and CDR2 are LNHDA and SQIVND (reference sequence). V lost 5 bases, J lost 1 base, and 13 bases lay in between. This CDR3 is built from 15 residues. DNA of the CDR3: TGTGCCAGTAGTGTACAGGGTCCCGGCACAGATACGCAGTATTTT. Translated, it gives CASSVQGPGTDTQYF.

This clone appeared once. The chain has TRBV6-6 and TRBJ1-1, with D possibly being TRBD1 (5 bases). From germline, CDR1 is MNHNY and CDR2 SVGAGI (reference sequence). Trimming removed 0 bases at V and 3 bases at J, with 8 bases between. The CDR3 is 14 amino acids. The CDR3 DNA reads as TGTGCCAGCAGTTACTCGAGAGGGGACACTGAAGCTTTCTTT. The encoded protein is CASSYSRGDTEAFF.

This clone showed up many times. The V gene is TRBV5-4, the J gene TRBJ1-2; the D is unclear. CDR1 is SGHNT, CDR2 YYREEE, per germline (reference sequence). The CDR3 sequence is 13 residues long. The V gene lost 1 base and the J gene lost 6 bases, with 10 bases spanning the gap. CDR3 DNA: TGTGCCAGCAGCTTGCTTCTGGGGAATGGCTACACCTTC. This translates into CASSLLLGNGYTF.

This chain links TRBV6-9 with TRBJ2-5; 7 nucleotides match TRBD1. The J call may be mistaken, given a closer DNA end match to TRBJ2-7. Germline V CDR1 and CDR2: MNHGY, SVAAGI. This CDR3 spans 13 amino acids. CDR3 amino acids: CANRQGDSYEQYF. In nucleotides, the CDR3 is TGTGCCAATCGACAGGGCGACTCCTACGAGCAGTACTTC.

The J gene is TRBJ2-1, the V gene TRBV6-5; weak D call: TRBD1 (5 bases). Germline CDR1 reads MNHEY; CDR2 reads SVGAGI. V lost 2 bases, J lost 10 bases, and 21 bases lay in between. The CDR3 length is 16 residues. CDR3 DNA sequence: TGTGCCAGCAGTTACGTTGGCAGGGTTGCCTTTTTAGAGCAGTTCTTC. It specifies CASSYVGRVAFLEQFF.